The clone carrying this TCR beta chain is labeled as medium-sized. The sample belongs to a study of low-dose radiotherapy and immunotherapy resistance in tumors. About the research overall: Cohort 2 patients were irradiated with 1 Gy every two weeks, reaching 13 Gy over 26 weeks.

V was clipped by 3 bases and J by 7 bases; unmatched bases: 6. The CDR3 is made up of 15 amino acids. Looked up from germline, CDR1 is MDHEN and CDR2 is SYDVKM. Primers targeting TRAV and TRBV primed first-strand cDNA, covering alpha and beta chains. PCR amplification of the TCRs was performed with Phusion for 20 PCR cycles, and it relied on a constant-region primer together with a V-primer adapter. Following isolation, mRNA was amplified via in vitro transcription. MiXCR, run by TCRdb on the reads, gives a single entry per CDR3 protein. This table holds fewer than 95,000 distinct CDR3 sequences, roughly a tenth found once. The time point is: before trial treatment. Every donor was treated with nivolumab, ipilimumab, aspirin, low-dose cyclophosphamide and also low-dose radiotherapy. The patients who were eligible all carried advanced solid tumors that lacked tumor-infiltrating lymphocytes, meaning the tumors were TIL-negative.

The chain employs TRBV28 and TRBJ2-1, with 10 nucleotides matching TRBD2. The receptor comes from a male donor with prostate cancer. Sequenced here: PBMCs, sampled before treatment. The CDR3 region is CASSFFASGRNEQFF. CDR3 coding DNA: TGTGCCAGCAGTTTCTTTGCTAGCGGGAGAAATGAGCAGTTCTTC.